The clone carrying this T cell receptor beta chain was seen more than once but under ten times. Its antigen is still unknown. Other nucleotide sequences in the sample specify the same CDR3. This sample was taken from a study of beta chain features in type 1 diabetes. The isolated RNA, all of it, was reverse transcribed, so expressed TCRB transcripts were what got sequenced. Generated by immunoSEQ multiplex PCR, the TCRdb table keeps only in-frame clones and is missing some. The repertoire has around 710,000 clones, 9.5% to 15% of them found once; the top ten carry about 0.11%. Whole-study findings and limits: All four CD4+ subsets of Type 1 diabetes patients contained TCRB CDR3s that were moderately but significantly shorter. Reduced insertions and increased deletions marked VDJ junctions in type 1 diabetes patients.

CDR1 and CDR2 from the germline V gene are MNHEY and SVGAGI. The CDR3 spans 14 residues. V was clipped by 0 bases and J by 2 bases, with 5 bases between them. This clonotype was obtained from a man aged 25-45 years with type 1 diabetes. Sequenced: naive CD4+ T cells from blood. This rearrangement joins TRBV6-5 to TRBJ1-5; no definite D call. CDR3 loop: CASSYSRGNQPQHF. For the CDR3, the DNA is TGTGCCAGCAGTTACTCGAGGGGCAATCAGCCCCAGCATTTT.